This paragraph covers one T cell receptor beta chain sequence. What it binds is not known. The conserved final phenylalanine or tryptophan is absent from the CDR3, which likely points to a read error. The data belong to a study of shared clonotypes between healthy human individuals. Using immunoSEQ multiplex PCR, the repertoire was profiled, and TCRdb retains in-frame clones only, with some absent. The sample shows approximately 400,000 clones, around 96% of them seen only once. The germline V gene has CDR1 SGHTA and CDR2 FQGNSA. Trimming cost V 5 bases and J 0 bases, with 20 bases left between them. The length of the CDR3 is 18 residues. Study results and limitations: When compared with the clonotypes that were shared by all four sorted-subset donors, the non-shared clonotypes turned out to have lower generation probabilities.

The TCR sequence derives from a young man in good health. The chain uses TRBV7-2 and TRBJ2-4; D tentatively fits TRBD1 or TRBD2 (5 bases each). Material for sequencing was memory CD8+ T cells sorted from blood. Specified subset: CD45RO+ cells pooled with CCR7-negative TemRA cells. CDR3 sequence reads: CASSLPLGQGVAKNIQYL. CDR3 sequence (DNA): TGTGCCAGCAGCCTACCGTTGGGTCAGGGAGTAGCCAAAAACATTCAGTACCTC.